This TCR beta chain was recovered during a study of T cells in Graves' hyperthyroidism and ophthalmopathy. What was amplified from RNA transcripts were TCR beta CDR3 regions. Researchers ran a first-round RT-PCR on the TCR CDR3 using the HTBI primer set. TCRdb redid the calling of the multiplex PCR reads with MiXCR, one entry per CDR3 protein. The sample has roughly 700,000 distinct CDR3 sequences, approximately 36% seen once. The ends lost 5 bases at V and 3 bases at J; junction bases unmatched: 9. The germline V gene has CDR1 SGHTA and CDR2 FQGNSA. This CDR3 is 15 amino acids long. The V gene is TRBV7-2, the J gene TRBJ2-7; TRBD2 aligns across 8 bases. Material for sequencing was blood. This clonotype originated in a woman in her thirties or forties with Graves' hyperthyroidism. The CDR3 coding sequence is TGTGCCAGCAGCCAAGATTTTAGCGGGGTCTACGAGCAGTACTTC. It encodes CASSQDFSGVYEQYF.